The 30 T cell receptor beta chains below come from one sample, sequenced in a study of blood T cell repertoires in COVID-19. TCRdb keeps only in-frame clones here, not all; method: immunoSEQ multiplex PCR. The data contain some 180,000 clones, more than 70% of them singletons. Material: peripheral blood. Receptors were obtained from a woman at least 80 years old with active or convalescent COVID-19.

This clone was recorded a few times. This rearrangement joins TRBV3-1 (or the pseudogene TRBV3-2) to TRBJ1-2; the D gene is possibly TRBD1 (6 bases). V dropped 6 bases and J dropped 4 bases, with 12 bases sitting between them. The length of the CDR3 is 13 residues. CDR1 is LGHDT, CDR2 YNNKEL, per germline (reference sequence). The CDR3 DNA follows: TGTGCCAGCAGTGGGCTAGGGGGCTATGGCTACACCTTC. It is translated as CASSGLGGYGYTF.

V gene TRBV15 combines with J gene TRBJ2-7; 8 bases agree with TRBD2. The CDR3 is 15 residues long. The germline V gene encodes CDR1 LNHNV and CDR2 YYDKDF (reference sequence). With V trimmed by 1 base and J by 4 bases, 6 bases remained unmatched. The CDR3: CATSRVGRGKYEQYF. For the CDR3, the DNA is TGTGCCACCAGCAGAGTCGGGAGGGGCAAGTACGAGCAGTACTTC.

The chain has TRBV28 and TRBJ1-1; no firm D call. This CDR3 is 12 amino acids long. Looked up from germline, CDR1 is MDHEN and CDR2 is SYDVKM. V gave up 5 bases and J gave up 10 bases, with 14 bases separating them. The CDR3 DNA follows: TGTGCCAGCAGTCCTCTCTCCGAGGGAGCTTTCTTT. This sequence encodes CASSPLSEGAFF.

This clone occurred a few times. The rearrangement uses TRBV18 and TRBJ1-5; 9 bases agree with TRBD1. Looked up from germline, CDR1 is KGHSH and CDR2 is LQKENI. With V trimmed by 3 bases and J by 0 bases, 12 bases remained unmatched. This CDR3 comprises 19 residues. The CDR3 loop is CASSPRISTGGGSNQPQHF. CDR3 nucleotides: TGTGCCAGCTCACCTAGGATCTCGACAGGGGGGGGTAGCAATCAGCCCCAGCATTTT.

The rearrangement joins TRBV30 to TRBJ2-2, with 10 nucleotides matching TRBD1. The CDR3 sequence is 17 residues long. The germline V gene encodes CDR1 GTSNPN and CDR2 SVGIG (reference sequence). Trimming at V came to 1 base and at J to 4 bases, leaving 9 bases not matched to a gene. For the CDR3, the DNA is TGTGCCTGGAGTGCGAAGAGAGGGACAGGGGTCACCGGGGAGCTGTTTTTT. As protein: CAWSAKRGTGVTGELFF.

The CDR3 DNA is TGTGCCTGGAGTGGGGCTGGGGGCGGTAACTATGGCTACACCTTC. Protein product: CAWSGAGGGNYGYTF. The chain carries TRBV30 and TRBJ1-2; perhaps TRBD1 as D (6 bases). This CDR3 comprises 15 residues. V shed 1 base and J shed 1 base, with 13 bases lying between them. CDR1 is GTSNPN and CDR2 is SVGIG in the germline V gene (reference sequence).

CDR3: CASSLGTSGDTQYF. CDR3 DNA sequence: TGTGCCAGCAGCTTAGGGACCAGCGGAGATACGCAGTATTTT. This chain joins TRBV7-9 and TRBJ2-3; weak D call: TRBD2 (5 bases). V was shortened by 1 base and J by 5 bases, with 10 bases between the two germline ends. This CDR3 spans 14 amino acids. From germline, CDR1 is SEHNR and CDR2 FQNEAQ (reference sequence).

The chain links TRBV5-1 to TRBJ1-1; D remains ambiguous. V lost 5 bases and J lost 3, with 14 bases in between. The CDR3 has 14 residues. Germline values: CDR1 SGHRS, CDR2 YFSETQ. The chain's CDR3 is CASSQVQLDTEAFF. The CDR3 DNA reads TGCGCCAGCAGTCAGGTGCAGTTAGACACTGAAGCTTTCTTT.

The chain carries TRBV12-5 and TRBJ1-1; unclear D gene. V was clipped by 2 bases and J by 9 bases, with 13 bases between them. The germline CDR1 and CDR2 sequences are LGHNT and FRNRAP. The CDR3 is 13 amino acids. The CDR3 here is CASGLYGEGQAFF. CDR3 nucleotides: TGTGCTAGTGGTTTGTACGGGGAAGGTCAAGCTTTCTTT.

This clone was seen only a few times. The rearrangement uses TRBV5-1 and TRBJ1-6; D is undetermined. Trimming removed 0 bases from V and 7 bases from J, with 5 bases in between. The CDR3 contains 13 residues. Germline CDR1 reads SGHRS; CDR2 reads YFSETQ. As DNA, the CDR3 is TGCGCCAGCAGCTTGGATTTAAATTCACCCCTCCACTTT. This translates into CASSLDLNSPLHF.

The CDR3 loop reads CASSIKTGGSYNSPLHF. The CDR3 DNA is TGTGCCAGTAGTATAAAGACAGGGGGTAGCTATAATTCACCCCTCCACTTT. The rearrangement joins TRBV19 to TRBJ1-6; TRBD1 agrees at 9 bases. The V and J ends lost 2 bases and 3 bases, in that order; junction bases with no gene match: 5. The germline gives CDR1 LNHDA, CDR2 SQIVND (reference sequence). The CDR3 is 17 residues long. The complete variable domain, with remaining parts taken from reference TRBV19 and TRBJ1-6, reads DGGITQSPKYLFRKEGQNVTLSCEQNLNHDAMYWYRQDPGQGLRLIYYSQIVNDFQKGDIAEGYSVSREKKESFPLTVTSAQKNPTAFYLCASSIKTGGSYNSPLHFGNGTRLTVT.

The rearrangement joins TRBV19 to TRBJ1-1, with D possibly being TRBD1 (5 bases). V was pared by 3 bases and J by 7 bases, with 18 bases between. The length of the CDR3 is 15 residues. Germline CDR1 and CDR2: LNHDA and SQIVND (reference sequence). CDR3 region: CASSILDRIPDEAFF. The CDR3 coding sequence is TGTGCCAGTAGTATCCTTGACAGAATCCCCGATGAAGCTTTCTTT. The full variable domain, completed using reference TRBV19 and TRBJ1-1, is DGGITQSPKYLFRKEGQNVTLSCEQNLNHDAMYWYRQDPGQGLRLIYYSQIVNDFQKGDIAEGYSVSREKKESFPLTVTSAQKNPTAFYLCASSILDRIPDEAFFGQGTRLTVV.

The chain is built from TRBV6-6 and TRBJ1-4; TRBD1 matches at 7 bases. The CDR3 is 14 amino acids. V lost 4 bases and J lost 8; bases outside the gene matches: 7. Germline V gives CDR1 MNHNY, CDR2 SVGAGI (reference sequence). The CDR3 DNA follows: TGTGCCAGCAGTTTCACACAGGGGCGGGAAAAACTGTTTTTT. Protein product: CASSFTQGREKLFF.

This clone was found once. The chain couples TRBV2 to TRBJ2-2, with a possible D match to TRBD2 (6 bases). The V gene lost 10 bases and the J gene lost 0 bases, with 15 bases spanning the gap. Germline loops: CDR1 SNHLY, CDR2 FYNNEI. The CDR3 is made up of 15 amino acids. CDR3 in amino acids: CAIDPGTSNTGELFF. The CDR3 nucleotides are TGTGCCATAGACCCCGGGACTTCGAACACCGGGGAGCTGTTTTTT.

The J gene is TRBJ1-1, the V gene TRBV6-1; D is ambiguous. CDR1 is MNHNS, CDR2 SASEGT, per germline. This CDR3 has 13 residues. V lost 1 base, J lost 8 bases, and 11 bases lay in between. CDR3 DNA: TGTGCCAGCAGTGAAGTGGGTAGGAGGGAAGCTTTCTTT. The encoded protein is CASSEVGRREAFF.

The V call is TRBV5-5, the J call TRBJ2-4; possible D gene TRBD1, 5 bases. Germline V gene data show CDR1 as SGHKS and CDR2 as YYEKEE (reference sequence). The CDR3 is 15 residues long. V shed 3 bases and J shed 0 bases, with 10 bases lying between them. The CDR3 coding sequence is TGTGCCAGCAGCTCGACAGTACTAGCCAAAAACATTCAGTACTTC. It is translated as CASSSTVLAKNIQYF.

Only one count was recorded for this clone. The chain is built from TRBV5-1 and TRBJ2-1, with D possibly matching TRBD2 (5 bases). V dropped 0 bases and J dropped 5 bases, with 9 bases sitting between them. CDR1 and CDR2 (germline): SGHRS, YFSETQ. The CDR3 covers 14 residues. CDR3 protein: CASSLVGLHNEQFF. DNA for the CDR3: TGCGCCAGCAGCTTGGTCGGACTCCACAATGAGCAGTTCTTC.

The chain recombines TRBV9 with TRBJ1-5; D ambiguous. This CDR3 region has 15 residues. Germline CDR1 and CDR2: SGDLS and YYNGEE. Trimming took off 4 bases at V and 2 bases at J, with 13 bases between the two ends. For the CDR3, the DNA is TGTGCCAGCAGCCAGTCGGCCGAGGGCAATCAGCCCCAGCATTTT. As protein: CASSQSAEGNQPQHF.

The chain joins TRBV7-3 to TRBJ2-6; D not resolved. Germline V gene lookup returns CDR1 SGHTA and CDR2 FQGTGA. The CDR3 consists of 18 residues. Trimming shortened V by 6 bases and J by 0 bases, and 18 bases separated the two germline ends. CDR3 loop: CASSARWSANSGANVLTF. CDR3 nucleotide sequence: TGTGCCAGCAGTGCCCGATGGAGCGCGAACTCTGGGGCCAACGTCCTGACTTTC. The whole variable domain, filled in from reference TRBV7-3 and TRBJ2-6, reads GAGVSQTPSNKVTEKGKYVELRCDPISGHTALYWYRQSLGQGPEFLIYFQGTGAADDSGLPNDRFFAVRPEGSVSTLKIQRTERGDSAVYLCASSARWSANSGANVLTFGAGSRLTVL.

The chain combines TRBV11-2 with TRBJ2-2; 10 nucleotides align to TRBD1. Germline-derived CDR1 and CDR2 are SGHAT and FQNNGV. Trimming took 6 bases from V and 7 from J; bases not matched to a gene: 5. The CDR3 has 14 amino acids. For the CDR3, the DNA is TGTGCCAGCAGAATAGGACAGGGGGACGGGGAGCTGTTTTTT. Amino acids: CASRIGQGDGELFF.

The chain employs TRBV27 and TRBJ1-1, with TRBD1 identical over 9 bases. Germline V CDR1 and CDR2: MNHEY, SMNVEV (reference sequence). CDR3 length: 13 residues. The V gene end was trimmed by 6 bases and the J gene end by 4 bases; junction bases not matched to a gene: 3. CDR3 DNA sequence: TGTGCCAGCAGGCGACAGGGGGGCACTGAAGCTTTCTTT. It is translated as CASRRQGGTEAFF.

In DNA form, the CDR3 reads TGTGCCAGCAGCTCGACCAGGGGACCCGAACTCTACGAGCAGTACTTC. Its translation is CASSSTRGPELYEQYF. This chain connects TRBV7-9 to TRBJ2-7, with D possibly being TRBD1 (6 bases). Trimming removed 4 bases at V and 3 bases at J, with 19 bases between. Germline CDR1 reads SEHNR; CDR2 reads FQNEAQ (reference sequence). The CDR3 sequence is 16 residues long.

The V gene is TRBV9, the J gene TRBJ2-4; 12 bases map to TRBD2. V lost 0 bases, J lost 7 bases, and 8 bases stayed unmatched. This CDR3 comprises 17 residues. Per the germline V gene, CDR1 is SGDLS and CDR2 is YYNGEE. Here the CDR3 DNA reads TGTGCCAGCAGCGTAGGATTCACGGGGACTAGCGGGAACATTCAGTACTTC. Its protein is CASSVGFTGTSGNIQYF.

This clone was seen more than once but under ten times. J is TRBJ1-6 and V is TRBV28; maybe TRBD1 (5 bases). Germline V gene lookup returns CDR1 MDHEN and CDR2 SYDVKM. V shed 6 bases and J shed 7 bases, with 13 bases lying between them. The length of the CDR3 is 14 residues. The DNA of the CDR3 is TGTGCCAGCAGGCCTCCAGGGTGGAATTCACCCCTCCACTTT. It codes for CASRPPGWNSPLHF. Combining the CDR3 with reference TRBV28 and TRBJ1-6 gives the whole variable domain DVKVTQSSRYLVKRTGEKVFLECVQDMDHENMFWYRQDPGLGLRLIYFSYDVKMKEKGDIPEGYSVSREKKERFSLILESASTNQTSMYLCASRPPGWNSPLHFGNGTRLTVT.

This chain joins TRBV7-8 and TRBJ2-7, with a tentative D call TRBD2 (5 bases). Germline lookup yields CDR1 SGHVS and CDR2 FQNEAQ. This CDR3 contains 16 residues. The V end lost 5 bases, the J end lost 0 bases, and 17 bases lay between the germline ends. CDR3 DNA sequence: TGTGCCAGCAGCCGAGAGGACTCTACCAGCTCCTACGAGCAGTACTTC. It translates to CASSREDSTSSYEQYF.

This chain uses TRBV6-5 with TRBJ2-5; no definite D call. The CDR3 covers 14 residues. The V end lost 3 bases, the J end lost 1 base, and 9 bases lay between the germline ends. The V gene's germline CDR1 is MNHEY and CDR2 SVGAGI. The CDR3 sequence is CASSYAGFQETQYF. In nucleotides, the CDR3 is TGTGCCAGCAGTTATGCAGGCTTCCAAGAGACCCAGTACTTC.

The chain is built from TRBV5-1 and TRBJ2-5; possibly TRBD1 for D (5 bases). The CDR3 has 13 amino acids. V lost 0 bases and J 5 bases, leaving 8 bases between the germline ends. Germline CDR1 is SGHRS and CDR2 is YFSETQ. This CDR3 reads CASSLAGWETQYF. The CDR3 coding sequence is TGCGCCAGCAGCTTGGCAGGGTGGGAGACCCAGTACTTC. The variable domain in full, completed from reference TRBV5-1 and TRBJ2-5, reads KAGVTQTPRYLIKTRGQQVTLSCSPISGHRSVSWYQQTPGQGLQFLFEYFSETQRNKGNFPGRFSGRQFSNSRSEMNVSTLELGDSALYLCASSLAGWETQYFGPGTRLLVL.

This chain connects TRBV24-1 to TRBJ1-5; 8 bases agree with TRBD1. CDR3 length: 14 residues. The junction had 7 bases not matched to a gene; V was cut back by 7 bases and J by 6 bases. CDR1 is KGHDR, CDR2 SFDVKD, per germline. The CDR3 is CATRAQGAGQPQHF. CDR3 DNA: TGTGCCACCAGGGCGCAGGGGGCCGGTCAGCCCCAGCATTTT.

This chain connects TRBV4-1 to TRBJ1-4; 7 positions match TRBD1. This CDR3 comprises 16 residues. Per the germline V gene, CDR1 is MGHRA and CDR2 is YSYEKL. Trimming removed 0 bases from V and 13 bases from J; junction bases left unmatched: 14. The CDR3 here is CASSQERGTVGLRLFF. The CDR3 DNA follows: TGCGCCAGCAGCCAAGAAAGGGGGACAGTTGGATTAAGACTGTTTTTT.

This clone was recorded only once. The genes are TRBV6-1 and TRBJ2-1; TRBD2 aligns across 14 bases. Per germline, CDR1 MNHNS and CDR2 SASEGT. The length of the CDR3 is 15 residues. Trimming at V came to 2 bases and at J to 10 bases, leaving 4 bases not matched to a gene. CDR3 sequence (DNA): TGTGCCAGCAGTGAACTCGGGACTAGCGGGGGAGAGCAGTTCTTC. This codes for CASSELGTSGGEQFF.